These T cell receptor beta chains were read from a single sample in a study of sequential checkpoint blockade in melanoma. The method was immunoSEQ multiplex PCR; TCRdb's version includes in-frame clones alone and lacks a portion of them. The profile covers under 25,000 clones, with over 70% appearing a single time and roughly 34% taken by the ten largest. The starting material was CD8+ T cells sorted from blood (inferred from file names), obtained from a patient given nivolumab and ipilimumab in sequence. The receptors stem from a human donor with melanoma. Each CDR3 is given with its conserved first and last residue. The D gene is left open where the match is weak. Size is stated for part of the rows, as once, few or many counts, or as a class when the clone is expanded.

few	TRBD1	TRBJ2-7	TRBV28	CASSFVLGQAYEQYF	TGTGCCAGCAGTTTTGTCTTGGGACAGGCCTACGAGCAGTACTTC
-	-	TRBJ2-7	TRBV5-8	CASSLHSTYEQYF	TGTGCCAGCAGCTTGCACAGCACCTACGAGCAGTACTTC
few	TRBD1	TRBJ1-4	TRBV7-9	CASSPRQGGEKLFF	TGTGCCAGCAGCCCGCGACAGGGGGGTGAAAAACTGTTTTTT
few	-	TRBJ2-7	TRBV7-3	CASSFTGSGEQYF	TGTGCCAGCAGCTTCACAGGCTCGGGTGAGCAGTACTTC
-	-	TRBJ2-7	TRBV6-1	CASSYYEQYF	TGTGCCAGCAGTTATTACGAGCAGTACTTC
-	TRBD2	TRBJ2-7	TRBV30	CAWSGSGGWEQYF	TGTGCCTGGAGTGGGAGCGGGGGGTGGGAGCAGTACTTC
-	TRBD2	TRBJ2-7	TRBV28	CASSFQAGGYYEQYF	TGTGCCAGCAGTTTTCAAGCGGGAGGATATTACGAGCAGTACTTC
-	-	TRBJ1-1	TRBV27	CASSLTPYGRSEAFF	TGTGCCAGCAGTTTAACCCCCTACGGGAGGTCTGAAGCTTTCTTT
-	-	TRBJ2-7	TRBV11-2	CASSLGVGELSYEQYF	TGTGCCAGCAGCTTAGGGGTTGGGGAGCTCTCCTACGAGCAGTACTTC
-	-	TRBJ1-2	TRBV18	CASLSNYGYTF	TGTGCCTCCCTCTCTAACTATGGCTACACCTTC